This paragraph reports one TCR beta chain. The data were taken from a study of blood T cell repertoires in COVID-19. Study summary: Specimens from acute and convalescent COVID-19 originated in the United States, Italy and Spain. Sources were T cells, B-cell-depleted T cells, or PBMCs; the material itself was cDNA or gDNA.

Authors' data handling: How many nucleated cells were present was estimated from reference gene primer amplification. Here immunoSEQ multiplex PCR was the method, and the copy in TCRdb shows in-frame clones only, minus some. V and J calls and clone size are those listed in that table; D and trimming were worked out from the DNA. The sample has 300,000 to 450,000 clones, around 84% seen once; the top ten hold 3% to 4%. Material: peripheral blood. The receptor's source is a woman in her late teens or twenties with acute or convalescent COVID-19.

The CDR3 is CASSILPGVRPQHF. The CDR3 DNA is TGTGCCAGTAGTATCCTTCCAGGGGTAAGGCCCCAGCATTTT. The V and J genes are TRBV19 and TRBJ1-5, with D tentatively TRBD1 (6 bases). In germline, CDR1 is LNHDA, CDR2 SQIVND (reference sequence). Between the trimmed V and J ends, which lost 3 bases and 9 bases, there was a span of 15 bases. This CDR3 has 14 amino acids.